A selection of T cell receptor beta chains follows, all from one sample in a study of T cell responses to AZD1222 COVID-19 vaccine. Profiled with immunoSEQ multiplex PCR; TCRdb holds only in-frame clones, not every one. The sample yields more than 100,000 clones, roughly nine tenths seen once. The sample in question was peripheral blood, obtained on day 0 of AZD1222 vaccination. Every receptor here comes from an adult in good health. CDR3s include the opening cysteine and the closing phenylalanine or tryptophan. Clone sizes are given selectively: once, few, many, or a class where the clone is expanded.

abundance,v_gene,j_gene,CDR3aa
once,TRBV27,TRBJ1-6,CASWRTKGNNSPLHF
.,TRBV19,TRBJ1-4,CASSLLGVGEKLFF
.,TRBV28,TRBJ2-5,CASSTGHTETQYF
.,TRBV7-9,TRBJ1-2,CASTPGLYKGYTF
.,TRBV5-1,TRBJ2-1,CASSLGGRSSYNEQFF
.,TRBV4-1,TRBJ1-1,CASSQSTGGPRNTEAFF
.,TRBV14,TRBJ2-1,CASSQWGSPTYNEQFF
.,TRBV25-1,TRBJ1-3,CASGGHLDNSGNTIYF
.,TRBV2,TRBJ1-5,CASSEGRGGPQHF
.,TRBV18,TRBJ1-1,CASSPQGQNSNTEAFF
.,TRBV29-1,TRBJ2-5,CSVTVVVLGEGQYF
.,TRBV24-1,TRBJ2-3,CATSDPTGVGDTQYF
.,TRBV5-6,TRBJ1-1,CASSLVRNTEAFF
.,TRBV7-9,TRBJ2-3,CAGGTSGLGDTQYF
.,TRBV7-9,TRBJ2-1,CATPSGRSSYNEQFF
.,TRBV6-5,TRBJ1-5,CASALRDTAQPQHF
once,TRBV19,TRBJ1-5,CANSLVPEGQPQHF
.,TRBV27,TRBJ1-6,CASSSRTGGYNSPLHF
.,TRBV5-8,TRBJ1-1,CASSSMTEAFF
.,TRBV7-7,TRBJ2-2,CASSFDSGSTGELFF
.,TRBV6-5,TRBJ1-6,CASREGGRGNSPLHF
.,TRBV19,TRBJ1-2,CATSSGGGYTF
.,TRBV27,TRBJ2-2,CASSPGLAGGPRTGELFF
.,TRBV15,TRBJ1-4,CATSSNGQRNEKLFF
.,TRBV5-4,TRBJ1-6,CASAPGTGASYNSPLHF
.,TRBV18,TRBJ2-7,CASSPLGTGDHEQYF
.,TRBV5-1,TRBJ1-6,CASSLQGAGNSPLHF
.,TRBV20-1,TRBJ1-5,CSASSGTGVKVQHF
.,TRBV18,TRBJ1-2,CASSLLGNQGTGYGYTF
.,TRBV6-5,TRBJ1-3,CASRPTGPGNTIYF
.,TRBV3-1/TRBV3-2,TRBJ1-2,CASSQADRACTF
.,TRBV6-1,TRBJ2-7,CASSEPGQGNHEQYF
.,TRBV5-1,TRBJ1-5,CASSLAGTGNQPQHF
.,TRBV6-5,TRBJ1-2,CASSYGQGARGYTF
.,TRBV5-1,TRBJ1-1,CASSLDAVGTEAFF
.,TRBV18,TRBJ1-3,CASSLTQEPSGNTIYF
.,TRBV29-1,TRBJ2-1,CSVEELAGVGNEQFF
.,TRBV19,TRBJ2-7,CASSMRQGYSYEQYF
once,TRBV12-3/TRBV12-4,TRBJ1-5,CASSEGDQPQHF
.,TRBV10-3,TRBJ1-6,CAIKSGTGPYNSPLHF
.,TRBV28,TRBJ1-5,CASSKTGQGNQPQHF
.,TRBV19,TRBJ1-2,CASIPGANYGYTF
.,TRBV6-5,TRBJ2-7,CASSYSVDAYEQYF
.,TRBV28,TRBJ2-1,CASSLTGTLAYNEQFF
.,TRBV2,TRBJ1-4,CASSYTDRVDGEKLFF
once,TRBV2,TRBJ1-6,CASKQGARNSPLHF
.,TRBV6-5,TRBJ1-2,CASHANYGYTF
.,TRBV6-1,TRBJ2-7,CASSEFGGTSGLYEQYF
.,TRBV12-3/TRBV12-4,TRBJ2-7,CASSFRRGEQYF
.,TRBV24-1,TRBJ1-2,CATSDSELTGIYGYTF
.,TRBV5-4,TRBJ1-2,CASSFGTHNYGYTF
.,TRBV5-1,TRBJ2-1,CASSLAGLANEQFF